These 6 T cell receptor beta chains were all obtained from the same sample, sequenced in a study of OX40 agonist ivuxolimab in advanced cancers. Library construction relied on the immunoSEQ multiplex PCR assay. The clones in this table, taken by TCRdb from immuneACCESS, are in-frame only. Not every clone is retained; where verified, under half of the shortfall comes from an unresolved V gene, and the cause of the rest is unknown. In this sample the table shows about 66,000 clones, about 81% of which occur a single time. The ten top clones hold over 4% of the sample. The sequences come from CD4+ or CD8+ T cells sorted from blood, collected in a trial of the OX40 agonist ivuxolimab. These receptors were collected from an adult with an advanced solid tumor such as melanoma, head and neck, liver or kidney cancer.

The CDR3 nucleotides read TGTGCCAGCAGCTTGTGGATTTCTGGGGCCAACGTCCTGACTTTC. Residues: CASSLWISGANVLTF. V is TRBV5-8 and J is TRBJ2-6, with no clear D. CDR1 and CDR2 (germline): SGHTS, YDEGEE. The length of the CDR3 is 15 residues. V was pared by 1 base and J by 1 base, with 6 bases between.

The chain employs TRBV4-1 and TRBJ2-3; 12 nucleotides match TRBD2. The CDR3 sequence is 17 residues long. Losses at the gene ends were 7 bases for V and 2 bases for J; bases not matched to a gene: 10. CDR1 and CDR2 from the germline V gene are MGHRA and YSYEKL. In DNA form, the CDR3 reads TGCGCCAGCAAATACGTTGGACTAGCGGGATCCACAGATACGCAGTATTTT. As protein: CASKYVGLAGSTDTQYF.

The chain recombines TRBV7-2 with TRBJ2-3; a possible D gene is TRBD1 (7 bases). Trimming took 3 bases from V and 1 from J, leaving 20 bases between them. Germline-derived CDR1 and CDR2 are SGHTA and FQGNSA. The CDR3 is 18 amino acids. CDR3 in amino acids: CASSLEAGGNAGTDTQYF. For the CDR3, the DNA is TGTGCCAGCAGCTTGGAGGCAGGGGGGAATGCGGGCACAGATACGCAGTATTTT.

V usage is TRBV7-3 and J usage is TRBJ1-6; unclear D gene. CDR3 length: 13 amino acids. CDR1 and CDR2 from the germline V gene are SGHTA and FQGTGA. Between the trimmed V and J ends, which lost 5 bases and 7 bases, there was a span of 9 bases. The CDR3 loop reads CASSTGDNSPLHF. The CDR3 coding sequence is TGTGCCAGCAGCACGGGTGACAATTCACCCCTCCACTTT.

The CDR3 DNA follows: TGTGCCAGCAGTGAATACTTCCCATCGCTGCAGTACTTC. Amino acid sequence: CASSEYFPSLQYF. V and J are TRBV25-1 and TRBJ2-5; D is unresolved. Germline lookup yields CDR1 MGHDK and CDR2 SYGVNS. The CDR3 totals 13 residues. V was shortened by 0 bases and J by 11 bases, with 13 bases between the two germline ends.

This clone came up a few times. CDR3 amino acids: CASSLRDRGTYNEQFF. CDR3 bases: TGTGCCAGCAGCTTACGGGACAGGGGTACCTACAATGAGCAGTTCTTC. V usage is TRBV7-9 and J usage is TRBJ2-1; TRBD1 aligns across 10 bases. V dropped 2 bases and J dropped 2; count of bases not matched to a gene: 3. The CDR3 sequence is 16 residues long. The germline CDR1 and CDR2 sequences are SEHNR and FQNEAQ (reference sequence). Variable domain in full (rest from reference TRBV7-9 and TRBJ2-1): DTGVSQNPRHKITKRGQNVTFRCDPISEHNRLYWYRQTLGQGPEFLTYFQNEAQLEKSRLLSDRFSAERPKGSFSTLEIQRTEQGDSAMYLCASSLRDRGTYNEQFFGPGTRLTVL.